This TCR beta chain appears in the sequencing data of a study of T cell changes during pregnancy in multiple sclerosis. Only in-frame clones appear in the TCRdb table, and some are missing; sequencing was by immunoSEQ multiplex PCR. Of roughly 84,000 clones in the sample, roughly 93% were seen once. V was trimmed by 1 base and J by 2 bases, leaving 12 bases between them. This CDR3 contains 15 residues. The germline V gene encodes CDR1 SGHRS and CDR2 YFSETQ. The starting material was peripheral blood, obtained in the third trimester of pregnancy. This receptor was obtained from a female donor in good health, enrolled as a control in a pregnancy study. V and J are TRBV5-1 and TRBJ2-5; D is undetermined. The CDR3 sequence is CASSLFGSLQETQYF. For the CDR3, the DNA is TGCGCCAGCAGCTTGTTTGGCTCACTACAAGAGACCCAGTACTTC.